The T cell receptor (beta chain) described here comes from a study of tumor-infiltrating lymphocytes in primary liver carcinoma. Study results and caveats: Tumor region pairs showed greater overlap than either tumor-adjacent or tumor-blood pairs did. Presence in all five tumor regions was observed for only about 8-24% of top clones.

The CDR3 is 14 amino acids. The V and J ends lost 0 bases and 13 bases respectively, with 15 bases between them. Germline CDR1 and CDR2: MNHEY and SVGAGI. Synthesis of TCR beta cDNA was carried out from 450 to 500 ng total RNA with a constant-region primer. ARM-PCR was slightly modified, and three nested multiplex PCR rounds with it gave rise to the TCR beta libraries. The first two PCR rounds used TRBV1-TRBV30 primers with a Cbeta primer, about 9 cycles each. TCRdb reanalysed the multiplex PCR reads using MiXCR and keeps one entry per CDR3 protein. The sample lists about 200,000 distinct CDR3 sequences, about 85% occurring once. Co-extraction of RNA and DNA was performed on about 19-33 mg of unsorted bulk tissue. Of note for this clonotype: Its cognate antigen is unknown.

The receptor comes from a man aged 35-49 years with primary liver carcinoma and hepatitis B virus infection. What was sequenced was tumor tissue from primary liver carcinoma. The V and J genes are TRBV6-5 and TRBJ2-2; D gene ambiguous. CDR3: CASSYSRKREMLFF. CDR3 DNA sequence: TGTGCCAGCAGTTACTCGAGGAAACGTGAGATGCTGTTTTTT.